The clone carrying this T cell receptor (beta chain) occurred a few times. The data were obtained in a study of CD8+CD57+ T cells in acquired aplastic anemia. There are 15 residues in the CDR3. The V and J ends lost 0 bases and 7 bases, in that order; junction bases with no gene match: 7. Germline-derived CDR1 and CDR2 are LGHDT and YNNKEL (reference sequence). Genomic DNA, the template, was used for profiling of the TCR beta VDJ and CDR3. Each CDR3 protein gets one entry after TCRdb re-called the reads with MiXCR. The sample shows around 220,000 distinct CDR3 sequences, roughly 45% of them seen only once. Patients chosen for sequencing had shown CD8+CD57+ cell expansion by flow cytometry.

The rearrangement uses TRBV3-1 and TRBJ1-2; TRBD1 agrees at 8 bases. Sequences were obtained from sorted CD4+, CD8+, or CD8+CD57+ T cells (not recorded which) from PBMCs. This clonotype was sampled from a human donor with aplastic anemia. CDR3 protein: CASSQEKTGASGYTF. The DNA of the CDR3 is TGTGCCAGCAGCCAAGAAAAGACAGGGGCGAGTGGCTACACCTTC.